The next 5 T cell receptor beta chains were all read from a single sample in a study of human T cells and chemical hapten exposure. Described time point: pre-sensitization, week 0. Noted treatment: therapeutic diphenylcyclopropenone sensitization with weekly scalp DPC. Each CDR3 protein is one row after TCRdb ran MiXCR on the RACE reads. The sample lists about 380,000 distinct CDR3 sequences, 5% to 6.5% occurring once. This specimen was whole blood, taken in connection with sensitization to the hapten diphenylcyclopropenone (DPC). The receptors come from a woman between 45 and 65 years old with alopecia areata. Some clones in this sample may be carry-over from other donors' samples.

Many counts were recorded for this clonotype. The rearrangement links TRBV9 to TRBJ1-1; no clear D. The V gene's germline CDR1 is SGDLS and CDR2 YYNGEE. This CDR3 is 13 amino acids long. The V end lost 3 bases, the J end lost 0 bases, and 6 bases lay between the germline ends. CDR3 amino acids: CASSAALNTEAFF. The CDR3 DNA reads as TGTGCCAGCAGCGCGGCCTTGAACACTGAAGCTTTCTTT.

This clonotype was counted at least ten times. The chain is built from TRBV20-1 and TRBJ2-7; the D call may be TRBD1 or TRBD2 (5 bases each). This CDR3 has 15 amino acids. V lost 0 bases to trimming and J lost 0 bases, with 12 bases between them. Germline CDR1 reads DFQATT; CDR2 reads SNEGSKA (reference sequence). CDR3 protein: CSARDRDPDSYEQYF. The CDR3 DNA follows: TGCAGTGCTAGAGACCGGGACCCAGACTCCTACGAGCAGTACTTC.

This clonotype was seen repeatedly, ten times or more. V usage is TRBV2 and J usage is TRBJ1-2, with D maybe TRBD1 (5 bases). The germline V gene has CDR1 SNHLY and CDR2 FYNNEI. V shed 1 base and J shed 3 bases, with 6 bases lying between them. The CDR3 totals 13 residues. As DNA, the CDR3 is TGTGCCAGCAGTGAAGGAGGGGACTATGGCTACACCTTC. It encodes CASSEGGDYGYTF.

The chain uses TRBV30 and TRBJ2-3, with D possibly being TRBD1 (6 bases). The CDR3 covers 12 residues. CDR1 and CDR2 from the germline V gene are GTSNPN and SVGIG (reference sequence). V lost 3 bases and J lost 6, with 10 bases in between. The CDR3 loop reads CAWSLDSDTQYF. CDR3 in DNA: TGTGCCTGGAGCCTGGACAGTGATACGCAGTATTTT.

The chain carries TRBV11-2 and TRBJ2-3; a weak D match, TRBD2 (5 bases). V was trimmed by 5 bases and J by 4 bases, leaving 13 bases between them. This CDR3 has 14 residues. Germline lookup yields CDR1 SGHAT and CDR2 FQNNGV. CDR3 in amino acids: CASSHTRDADTQYF. CDR3 in DNA: TGTGCCAGCAGCCACACTAGGGATGCAGATACGCAGTATTTT. Combining the CDR3 with reference TRBV11-2 and TRBJ2-3 gives the whole variable domain EAGVAQSPRYKIIEKRQSVAFWCNPISGHATLYWYQQILGQGPKLLIQFQNNGVVDDSQLPKDRFSAERLKGVDSTLKIQPAKLEDSAVYLCASSHTRDADTQYFGPGTRLTVL.